The rows below give T cell receptor beta chains drawn from one sample of a study of shared clonotypes between healthy human individuals. Measured with immunoSEQ multiplex PCR; TCRdb has only the in-frame clones, and not every one. The sample shows some 2,000,000 clones, approximately 94% of them seen only once. The material sequenced was naive CD8+ T cells sorted from blood. The source is a man aged 18 to 29 in good health. Both conserved end residues are part of each CDR3. D genes are given only for firm matches. Only part of the rows carry a size: once, few, many, or a class if the clone is expanded.

j_call: TRBJ2-1; d_call: TRBD1; clone_size: .; v_call: TRBV9; cdr3_nt: TGTGCCAGCAGCGTCCCGACAGGGAAGGATGAGCAGTTCTTC; cdr3_aa: CASSVPTGKDEQFF
j_call: TRBJ1-1; d_call: .; clone_size: few; v_call: TRBV4-1; cdr3_nt: TGCGCCAGCAGCCAAGTGGGGGGGAGGGGCACTGAAGCTTTCTTT; cdr3_aa: CASSQVGGRGTEAFF
j_call: TRBJ2-4; d_call: .; clone_size: once; v_call: TRBV27; cdr3_nt: TGTGCCAGCAGTTTATCTCTAGCCAAAAACATTCAGTACTTC; cdr3_aa: CASSLSLAKNIQYF
j_call: TRBJ2-5; d_call: TRBD2; clone_size: .; v_call: TRBV6-5; cdr3_nt: TGTGCCAGCAGTTACTCGGCTAGCGGACGACAAGAGACCCAGTACTTC; cdr3_aa: CASSYSASGRQETQYF
j_call: TRBJ2-1; d_call: TRBD2; clone_size: .; v_call: TRBV13; cdr3_nt: TGTGCCAGCAGCTCCTTGTCCGGGGGCGGGAGGTCTGATGAGCAGTTCTTC; cdr3_aa: CASSSLSGGGRSDEQFF
j_call: TRBJ2-1; d_call: .; clone_size: .; v_call: TRBV20-1; cdr3_nt: TGCAGTGCTGGCTCTGGGGGGGAGCAGTTCTTC; cdr3_aa: CSAGSGGEQFF
j_call: TRBJ2-1; d_call: .; clone_size: .; v_call: TRBV7-6; cdr3_nt: TGTGCCAGCAGCCAGGGGGGTGGCCCCTACAATGAGCAGTTCTTC; cdr3_aa: CASSQGGGPYNEQFF
j_call: TRBJ2-7; d_call: TRBD1; clone_size: few; v_call: TRBV7-6; cdr3_nt: TGTGCCAGCAGCTTAAGACAGGGGAGCTCCTACGAGCAGTACTTC; cdr3_aa: CASSLRQGSSYEQYF
j_call: TRBJ2-7; d_call: .; clone_size: .; v_call: TRBV21-1; cdr3_nt: TGTGCCAGCAGCAAATCAGGGGCAGGCGCCGAGCAGTACTTC; cdr3_aa: CASSKSGAGAEQYF
j_call: TRBJ2-7; d_call: .; clone_size: once; v_call: TRBV6-5; cdr3_nt: TGTGCCAGCAGTTATTCCGTCCGGGGGCCCTCCTACGAGCAGTACTTC; cdr3_aa: CASSYSVRGPSYEQYF
j_call: TRBJ2-7; d_call: .; clone_size: .; v_call: TRBV11-2; cdr3_nt: TGTGCCAGCAGCTCTTCAGCGGGCTCCTACGAGCAGTACTTC; cdr3_aa: CASSSSAGSYEQYF
j_call: TRBJ2-3; d_call: TRBD2; clone_size: .; v_call: TRBV15; cdr3_nt: TGTGCCACCGGAGGGGAGGAACTAGCGGGGATGACAGATACGCAGTATTTT; cdr3_aa: CATGGEELAGMTDTQYF
j_call: TRBJ2-1; d_call: TRBD2; clone_size: once; v_call: TRBV19; cdr3_nt: TGTGCCAGTACCGGCGGGACTAGCGGGGGGGCAAAGGATCCCAATGAGCAGTTCTTC; cdr3_aa: CASTGGTSGGAKDPNEQFF
j_call: TRBJ1-1; d_call: .; clone_size: .; v_call: TRBV7-9; cdr3_nt: TGTGCCAGCATTCCGAACAGGGAAACTTCTGAAGCTTTCTTT; cdr3_aa: CASIPNRETSEAFF
j_call: TRBJ2-5; d_call: .; clone_size: once; v_call: TRBV6-5; cdr3_nt: TGTGCCAGCAGTTCCGCCCCGGCTAGCCAAGAGACCCAGTACTTC; cdr3_aa: CASSSAPASQETQYF
j_call: TRBJ1-4; d_call: .; clone_size: .; v_call: TRBV6-6; cdr3_nt: TGTGCCAGCAGTTCAGAGGCTGAAAAACTGTTTTTT; cdr3_aa: CASSSEAEKLFF
j_call: TRBJ2-7; d_call: TRBD2; clone_size: .; v_call: TRBV27; cdr3_nt: TGTGCCAGCAGACCGCCGGGACTAGCGGGGGCACCCTACGAGCAGTACTTC; cdr3_aa: CASRPPGLAGAPYEQYF
j_call: TRBJ2-3; d_call: .; clone_size: .; v_call: TRBV28; cdr3_nt: TGTGCCAGCACCCAGAGTGACGGATATACGCAGTATTTT; cdr3_aa: CASTQSDGYTQYF
j_call: TRBJ2-1; d_call: .; clone_size: .; v_call: TRBV10-1; cdr3_nt: TGCGAACGGGGGCGCTCCTACAATGAGCAGTTCTTC; cdr3_aa: CERGRSYNEQFF
j_call: TRBJ1-2; d_call: .; clone_size: .; v_call: TRBV10-2; cdr3_nt: TGCGCCAGCAGTGAAGGAGGGAGTCAGATCTCCACCTTC; cdr3_aa: CASSEGGSQISTF
j_call: TRBJ1-2; d_call: .; clone_size: .; v_call: TRBV6-5; cdr3_nt: TGTGCCAGCAGTTACTCGGAAGGCCCGGTAGGCTACACCTTC; cdr3_aa: CASSYSEGPVGYTF
j_call: TRBJ1-6; d_call: .; clone_size: .; v_call: TRBV6-8; cdr3_nt: TGTGCCAGCAGTTACTCGCAGGGATTCTCCTATAATTCACCCCTCCACTTT; cdr3_aa: CASSYSQGFSYNSPLHF
j_call: TRBJ2-7; d_call: .; clone_size: .; v_call: TRBV27; cdr3_nt: TGTGCCAGCAGTCCTCTCGGTATCATTATGGACGAGCAGTACTTC; cdr3_aa: CASSPLGIIMDEQYF
j_call: TRBJ2-7; d_call: .; clone_size: .; v_call: TRBV7-3; cdr3_nt: TGTGCCAGCAGCCCCGGGGGCTTTTACGAGCAGTACTTC; cdr3_aa: CASSPGGFYEQYF
j_call: TRBJ2-1; d_call: TRBD2; clone_size: .; v_call: TRBV28; cdr3_nt: TGTGCCAGCAGCTTCAGGACTAGCGGGGGTCTAATGACAGGCAATGAGCAGTTCTTC; cdr3_aa: CASSFRTSGGLMTGNEQFF
j_call: TRBJ1-4; d_call: .; clone_size: .; v_call: TRBV2; cdr3_nt: TGTGCCAGCATATCAGGGAGTGCTAATGAAAAACTGTTTTTT; cdr3_aa: CASISGSANEKLFF
j_call: TRBJ2-2; d_call: TRBD2; clone_size: .; v_call: TRBV2; cdr3_nt: TGTGCCAGGGGCATAGCGGGGGGGCGGTGGAACACCGGGGAGCTGTTTTTT; cdr3_aa: CARGIAGGRWNTGELFF
j_call: TRBJ2-5; d_call: TRBD2; clone_size: .; v_call: TRBV30; cdr3_nt: TGTGCCTGGAATGTCGGACTAGCACAGCGGGAGCAGTACTTC; cdr3_aa: CAWNVGLAQREQYF
j_call: TRBJ2-1; d_call: .; clone_size: .; v_call: TRBV4-3; cdr3_nt: TGCGCCAGCAGCCTAGACAAACTCGTTAGCGGCTCCTACAATGAGCAGTTCTTC; cdr3_aa: CASSLDKLVSGSYNEQFF
j_call: TRBJ2-7; d_call: TRBD2; clone_size: .; v_call: TRBV27; cdr3_nt: TGTGCCAGCAGTTTCCAGCGGGGGGGCGTCGAGCAGTACTTC; cdr3_aa: CASSFQRGGVEQYF
j_call: TRBJ2-7; d_call: .; clone_size: .; v_call: TRBV18; cdr3_nt: TGTGCCAGCTCACCAGGCGCGGAAAGCTCCTACGAGCAGTACTTC; cdr3_aa: CASSPGAESSYEQYF
j_call: TRBJ1-5; d_call: TRBD1; clone_size: .; v_call: TRBV5-5; cdr3_nt: TGTGCCAGCAGTCCGGGACAGGGGGTAGGTCAGCCCCAGCATTTT; cdr3_aa: CASSPGQGVGQPQHF
j_call: TRBJ2-1; d_call: .; clone_size: .; v_call: TRBV7-9; cdr3_nt: TGTGCCAGCAGCTTAGAGAAGTGGCAGTTCTTC; cdr3_aa: CASSLEKWQFF
j_call: TRBJ1-3; d_call: .; clone_size: .; v_call: TRBV9; cdr3_nt: TGTGCCAGCAGCGAGGGGGATCGGGGAGGAACTGGAAACACCATATATTTT; cdr3_aa: CASSEGDRGGTGNTIYF
j_call: TRBJ2-7; d_call: .; clone_size: .; v_call: TRBV28; cdr3_nt: TGTGCCAGCAGCCCCCCTTACAGGGTCTACGAGCAGTACTTC; cdr3_aa: CASSPPYRVYEQYF
j_call: TRBJ2-5; d_call: .; clone_size: .; v_call: TRBV4-3; cdr3_nt: TGCGCCAGCAGCGCTCTCCCGGGGGACTGGGGAGTAGAGACCCAGTACTTC; cdr3_aa: CASSALPGDWGVETQYF
j_call: TRBJ1-2; d_call: .; clone_size: .; v_call: TRBV4-3; cdr3_nt: TGCGCCAGCAGCCAAGAGTGGGCAGGAGCGTACTATGGCTACACCTTC; cdr3_aa: CASSQEWAGAYYGYTF
j_call: TRBJ2-7; d_call: .; clone_size: .; v_call: TRBV5-8; cdr3_nt: TGTGCCAGCAGCTCCGATGTAGGATACGAGCAGTACTTC; cdr3_aa: CASSSDVGYEQYF
j_call: TRBJ2-1; d_call: .; clone_size: .; v_call: TRBV4-3; cdr3_nt: TGCGCCAGCAGCCAAGTAGGGTCCGAGAATGAGCAGTTCTTC; cdr3_aa: CASSQVGSENEQFF
j_call: TRBJ2-7; d_call: TRBD2; clone_size: .; v_call: TRBV27; cdr3_nt: TGTGCCAGCAGTTTATCATCGGGAGGGGCCTACGAGCAGTACTTC; cdr3_aa: CASSLSSGGAYEQYF
j_call: TRBJ2-7; d_call: .; clone_size: .; v_call: TRBV27; cdr3_nt: TGTGCCAGCAGTCTGACAGGTAACGAGCAGTACTTC; cdr3_aa: CASSLTGNEQYF
j_call: TRBJ2-1; d_call: .; clone_size: .; v_call: TRBV5-4; cdr3_nt: TGTGCCAGCAGCTTCAGCAATGAGCAGTTCTTC; cdr3_aa: CASSFSNEQFF
j_call: TRBJ2-7; d_call: .; clone_size: .; v_call: TRBV27; cdr3_nt: TGTGCCAGCAGTTTACAGGGGTGGACCTACGAGCAGTACTTC; cdr3_aa: CASSLQGWTYEQYF
j_call: TRBJ2-7; d_call: TRBD2; clone_size: .; v_call: TRBV7-8; cdr3_nt: TGTGCCAGCAGCGTGGGGGGGAACGAGCAGTACTTC; cdr3_aa: CASSVGGNEQYF
j_call: TRBJ1-5; d_call: .; clone_size: .; v_call: TRBV27; cdr3_nt: TGTGCCAGCAGTCCCATAGGGGGAGCCTATAGCAATCAGCCCCAGCATTTT; cdr3_aa: CASSPIGGAYSNQPQHF
j_call: TRBJ1-6; d_call: .; clone_size: .; v_call: TRBV5-6; cdr3_nt: TGTGCCAGCAGCTTGCGGGACACCAATTACTATAATTCACCCCTCCACTTT; cdr3_aa: CASSLRDTNYYNSPLHF
j_call: TRBJ1-3; d_call: .; clone_size: .; v_call: TRBV6-5; cdr3_nt: TGTGCCAGCCAAAACGGAGTTCTCTCTGGAAACACCATATATTTT; cdr3_aa: CASQNGVLSGNTIYF
j_call: TRBJ2-3; d_call: TRBD2; clone_size: few; v_call: TRBV18; cdr3_nt: TGTGCCAGCTCACAAATTCCGGGACTAGCGGGAGCGGTGGATACGCAGTATTTT; cdr3_aa: CASSQIPGLAGAVDTQYF
j_call: TRBJ1-5; d_call: TRBD1; clone_size: .; v_call: TRBV28; cdr3_nt: TGTGCCAGCACCCCCGGGACAGCATATAGCAATCAGCCCCAGCATTTT; cdr3_aa: CASTPGTAYSNQPQHF
j_call: TRBJ1-2; d_call: .; clone_size: .; v_call: TRBV6-1; cdr3_nt: TGTGCCATCGGGGACTACGCGGGCTATGGCTACACCTTC; cdr3_aa: CAIGDYAGYGYTF
j_call: TRBJ2-5; d_call: TRBD2; clone_size: .; v_call: TRBV4-1; cdr3_nt: TGCGCCAGCAGCCCCCTCGGGACTAGCGGGTTCCAAGAGACCCAGTACTTC; cdr3_aa: CASSPLGTSGFQETQYF